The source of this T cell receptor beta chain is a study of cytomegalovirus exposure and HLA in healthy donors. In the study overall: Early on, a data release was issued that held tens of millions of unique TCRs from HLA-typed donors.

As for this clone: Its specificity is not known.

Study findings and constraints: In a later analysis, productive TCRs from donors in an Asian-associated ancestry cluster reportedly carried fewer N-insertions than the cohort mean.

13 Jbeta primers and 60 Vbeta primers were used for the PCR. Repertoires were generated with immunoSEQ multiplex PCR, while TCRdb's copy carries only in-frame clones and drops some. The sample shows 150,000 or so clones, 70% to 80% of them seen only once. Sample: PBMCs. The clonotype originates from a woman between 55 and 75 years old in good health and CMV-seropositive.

The CDR3 DNA follows: TGTGCCAGCAGCCCCATCTACGAGCAGTACTTC. Its protein is CASSPIYEQYF. The rearrangement links TRBV7-9 to TRBJ2-7; D is uncertain. Per germline, CDR1 SEHNR and CDR2 FQNEAQ (reference sequence). This CDR3 is 11 amino acids long. The V and J ends lost 5 bases and 3 bases respectively, with 5 bases between them.